Below, 5 T cell receptor beta chains from the same sample are listed, as sequenced in a study of T cells in Graves' hyperthyroidism and ophthalmopathy. Amplification yielded TCR beta CDR3 regions, with RNA transcripts as the source. In the first-round RT-PCR of the TCR CDR3, the HTBI primer set was used. Using its own MiXCR run on the multiplex PCR reads, TCRdb lists one record per CDR3 protein. The repertoire holds a few hundred thousand distinct CDR3 sequences, approximately 14% seen once, with around a quarter in the top ten. Sequencing was done on a sample of blood. The receptors were gathered from a woman aged 18-29 years with Graves' hyperthyroidism that later progressed to Graves' ophthalmopathy.

This clonotype was seen more than once but under ten times. V gene TRBV15 combines with J gene TRBJ2-7, with TRBD2 matching over 14 bases. CDR1 and CDR2 (germline): LNHNV, YYDKDF (reference sequence). V gave up 3 bases and J gave up 6 bases; unmatched junction bases: 10. The CDR3 runs to 17 residues. The CDR3 sequence is CATSRRMTGTSGSEQYF. The CDR3 nucleotides read TGTGCCACCAGCAGGAGGATGACCGGGACTAGCGGGAGCGAGCAGTACTTC.

The CDR3 loop is CASSQDKRSGYNEQFF. The CDR3, as DNA: TGCGCCAGCAGCCAAGATAAGCGGTCTGGGTACAATGAGCAGTTCTTC. The rearrangement joins TRBV4-3 to TRBJ2-1; D might be TRBD2 (5 bases). The CDR3 totals 16 residues. The germline V gene has CDR1 LGHNA and CDR2 YSLEER. V shed 0 bases and J shed 4 bases, with 13 bases lying between them.

The sample holds many counts of this clonotype. The chain is built from TRBV6-1 and TRBJ2-1; 10 bases align to TRBD2. Germline V gene lookup returns CDR1 MNHNS and CDR2 SASEGT. This CDR3 has 17 amino acids. The ends lost 4 bases at V and 6 bases at J; junction bases unmatched: 12. DNA for the CDR3: TGTGCCAGCAGTGGATGGACTAGCGGAGGGGGTTCCAATGAGCAGTTCTTC. This codes for CASSGWTSGGGSNEQFF.

In this sample, this clonotype turned up many times. This chain joins TRBV3-1 and TRBJ2-7; 8 nucleotides align to TRBD2. Trimming took 4 bases from V and 2 from J; bases not matched to a gene: 10. This CDR3 has 16 residues. Germline-derived CDR1 and CDR2 are LGHDT and YNNKEL (reference sequence). CDR3 DNA sequence: TGTGCCAGCAGCCCTCAACTAGCGGTTAGGGCCTACGAGCAGTACTTC. Translated: CASSPQLAVRAYEQYF.

CDR3 DNA: TGTGCCAGCAGTAGACTAGCGGGAGGTGAGGGTTTAGAGACCCAGTACTTC. Its protein product is CASSRLAGGEGLETQYF. V is TRBV28 and J is TRBJ2-5; TRBD2 aligns across 13 bases. CDR3 length equals 17 residues. V lost 5 bases to trimming and J lost 4 bases; unmatched junction nucleotides: 10. Germline V CDR1 and CDR2: MDHEN, SYDVKM.